A selection of T cell receptor beta chains follows, all from one sample in a study of technical replicates of blood from several donors. Only in-frame clones appear in the TCRdb table, and some are missing; sequencing was by immunoSEQ multiplex PCR. The table includes about 70,000 clones, roughly 96% detected once. The sample taken for sequencing was T cells isolated from PBMCs. These receptors were collected from a human donor in good health. The conserved cysteine and the conserved F or W are not part of the CDR3 here.

len,v_gene,j_gene,CDR3aa
14,TRBV15,TRBJ2-3,ATSSKPSGGTDTQY
12,TRBV19,TRBJ1-6,ASRSPGLSSPLH
13,TRBV5-1,TRBJ2-7,ASSLEPREAYEQY
16,TRBV7-9,TRBJ2-7,ASSLPSGRAGESYEQY
9,TRBV2,TRBJ2-7,AAGGRDEQY
15,TRBV14,TRBJ1-1,ASSRGQGMVLATEAF
15,TRBV4-1,TRBJ2-7,ASSQGPGLAGVNEQY
13,TRBV28,TRBJ2-7,ASSFLTDSTYEQY
11,TRBV30,TRBJ1-1,AWSIQGNTEAF
14,TRBV5-1,TRBJ2-5,ASSQGTSGGLETQY
12,TRBV11-2,TRBJ2-1,ASSLDRHSNEQF
9,TRBV5-8,TRBJ1-5,ASSLIRAQH
10,TRBV6-5,TRBJ2-3,ASSPNADTQY
13,TRBV6-1,TRBJ2-7,ASSQYQGVSYEQY
12,TRBV30,TRBJ1-6,AWSLGTTGSPLH
10,TRBV27,TRBJ2-1,ASSLGPGPEF
13,TRBV28,TRBJ1-1,ASSSHLQGRPEAF
12,TRBV5-6,TRBJ2-1,ASSLDPKSNEQF
13,TRBV5-1,TRBJ2-5,ASSLDTGSSKTQY
17,TRBV11-2,TRBJ2-4,ASSLDPPPGRLAKNIQY
12,TRBV4-1,TRBJ1-6,ASSVQGADSPLH
15,TRBV6-1,TRBJ1-5,ASSEAGGTGGNQPQH
14,TRBV9,TRBJ1-6,ASSARRDRVNSPLH
12,TRBV5-4,TRBJ2-5,ASSPQGGRETQY
10,TRBV27,TRBJ2-7,ASSSTSYEQY
11,TRBV30,TRBJ1-2,AWSLGSLYGYT
12,TRBV14,TRBJ1-2,ASSQVGSPYGYT
13,TRBV7-8,TRBJ2-7,ASSLAWSERDEQY
10,TRBV7-6,TRBJ2-5,ASQGGSETQY
13,TRBV7-9,TRBJ1-2,ASRVPGQGRYGYT
13,TRBV5-1,TRBJ2-7,ASSLERVQSYEQY
12,TRBV30,TRBJ1-5,AWSGTGFNQPQH
10,TRBV6-1,TRBJ2-7,ASRGSNYEQY
13,TRBV7-9,TRBJ1-4,ASSPGTARGEKLF
16,TRBV18,TRBJ1-1,ASSPLRDSIIRDTEAF
12,TRBV5-1,TRBJ1-1,ASSLGQGETEAF
8,TRBV28,TRBJ1-4,ASSSEKLF
13,TRBV18,TRBJ1-1,ASSPPQGPGSEAF
15,TRBV18,TRBJ2-7,ASSRPRGRALSYEQY
13,TRBV5-4,TRBJ2-1,ASSSTFRGYNEQF
12,TRBV27,TRBJ1-5,ASSLWDRDQPQH
14,TRBV7-9,TRBJ2-3,ASSGSTSAPTGTQY
12,TRBV9,TRBJ1-3,ASSRRGSGNTIY
11,TRBV6-1,TRBJ2-4,AAGRTIGDIQY
14,TRBV5-1,TRBJ1-1,ASSLVGGRGNTEAF
11,TRBV6-4,TRBJ2-2,ASSEGDTGELF
14,TRBV4-2,TRBJ1-5,ASSQGPTGADQPQH
15,TRBV7-3,TRBJ2-1,ASSLLTGGLSYNEQF
13,TRBV7-6,TRBJ2-5,ASSSHPGAQETQY
12,TRBV13,TRBJ1-2,ASSYTEGGYGYT
13,TRBV7-9,TRBJ1-2,ASSHRTGSTDGYT
13,TRBV11-3,TRBJ2-3,ASSLWGQSTDTQY
12,TRBV10-2,TRBJ1-1,ASNPTEKNTEAF
11,TRBV11-3,TRBJ2-3,ASSSVVTDTQY
14,TRBV6-1,TRBJ2-3,ASSERTSGSSDTQY